This T cell receptor (beta chain) originates from a study of cytomegalovirus exposure and HLA in healthy donors. The wider study: There were 90 million to 130 million unique TCR beta sequences, drawn from 150 million to 200 million T cells, in an earlier analysis. Most donors, more than 80% of a few hundred genotyped, fell in the Caucasian-associated ancestry cluster. Overall study findings and caveats: Analysis was carried out at a later point, and it linked a missense DCLRE1C variant to TCR beta V- and J-gene trimming. TRBV6-2, TRBV6-3 and some other V segments were excluded as indistinguishable.

Concerning this clone: Its cognate antigen is unknown.

After removal of 0 bases from V and 9 bases from J, the junction contained 7 bases not matched to a gene. In germline, CDR1 is GTSNPN, CDR2 SVGIG (reference sequence). CDR3 length equals 13 residues. A multiplex PCR was run with 60 Vbeta primers and 13 Jbeta primers. TCRdb's copy holds only in-frame clones and misses some; the assay was immunoSEQ multiplex PCR. The sample consists of roughly 100,000 clones, around 66% of them appearing once. The chain links TRBV30 to TRBJ2-5; TRBD1 aligns across 7 bases. This TCR was recovered from a woman aged 45-60 years in good health and CMV-seronegative. The sequencing input was PBMCs. The CDR3 bases are TGTGCCTGGAGTGTGGGTCAGGGGGTGTCCCAGTACTTC. Encoded protein: CAWSVGQGVSQYF.